This paragraph covers one TCR beta chain sequence. Antigen specificity is unknown. Included in the TCR beta cDNA libraries were unique molecular identifiers. Input of about 0.9 to 10 million T cells yielded 500,000 to 550,000 cDNA molecules. TCRdb re-analysed the PCR reads in MiXCR, keeping a single row per CDR3 protein. The sample lists 650,000 to 850,000 distinct CDR3 sequences, around 50% occurring once. This sample stems from a study of post-analysis software for immune sequencing data. About the research overall: Multiple sclerosis in the patients followed relapsing-remitting, secondary progressive and progressive-relapsing courses. Whole-study findings and limits: Compared with controls, patients had more of about 5 TRBV segments, including TRBV5-6, TRBV5-1 and TRBV20-1.

The CDR3 covers 14 residues. CDR1 and CDR2 from the germline V gene are SGHRS and YFSETQ. The sequence came from a girl under 18 with multiple sclerosis. The specimen sequenced was blood. The rearrangement uses TRBV5-1 and TRBJ2-7; the D is unclear. The J call may be incorrect, as the DNA end agrees better with TRBJ2-5. CDR3 in amino acids: CASSSRGPKETQYF. The DNA of the CDR3 is TGCGCCAGCAGCTCCCGAGGACCGAAAGAGACCCAGTACTTC.